A selection of T cell receptor beta chains follows, all from one sample in a study of T cells after yellow fever vaccination. TCRdb reprocessed the 5' RACE reads via MiXCR and lists one record per CDR3 protein. The sample holds about 360,000 distinct CDR3 sequences, 6.2% seen once. This sample comprised PBMCs, obtained 5 days after the yellow fever booster vaccination. These receptors were obtained from a man between 25 and 39 years old who received the YFV17D yellow fever vaccine. CDR3s include the opening cysteine and the closing phenylalanine or tryptophan. Fields, in order: V gene, clone size, J gene, D gene, CDR3 DNA, CDR3 protein. The D gene is left open where the match is weak. Not all rows give a size; the values are once, few, many and, for expanded clones, a class.

v_call: TRBV5-5
clone_size: many
j_call: TRBJ2-7
d_call: TRBD2
cdr3_nt: TGTGCCAGCAGCTTTTTTGCGGGAGGTTACGAGCAGTACTTC
cdr3_aa: CASSFFAGGYEQYF

v_call: TRBV7-2
clone_size: few
j_call: TRBJ2-7
d_call: TRBD2
cdr3_nt: TGTGCCAGCAGCAAACTAGCGGGAGGAGTTGAGCAGTACTTC
cdr3_aa: CASSKLAGGVEQYF

v_call: TRBV11-1
clone_size: many
j_call: TRBJ2-5
d_call: .
cdr3_nt: TGTGCCAGCAGCTCCGGACGGGGAGAGACCCAGTACTTC
cdr3_aa: CASSSGRGETQYF

v_call: TRBV2
clone_size: many
j_call: TRBJ2-1
d_call: .
cdr3_nt: TGTGCCAGCGGGTCGGACAAGAGCTCCTACAATGAGCAGTTCTTC
cdr3_aa: CASGSDKSSYNEQFF

v_call: TRBV7-2
clone_size: many
j_call: TRBJ2-3
d_call: .
cdr3_nt: TGTGCCAGCAGCCTTACTCCCCCCGATACGCAGTATTTT
cdr3_aa: CASSLTPPDTQYF

v_call: TRBV20-1
clone_size: few
j_call: TRBJ2-6
d_call: .
cdr3_nt: TGCAGTGCTAGAGATCGACAAGGCTCTGGGGCCAACGTCCTGACTTTC
cdr3_aa: CSARDRQGSGANVLTF

v_call: TRBV29-1
clone_size: many
j_call: TRBJ1-1
d_call: .
cdr3_nt: TGCAGCGTTGTGGCCAGGGGAAGGGGCACTGAAGCTTTCTTT
cdr3_aa: CSVVARGRGTEAFF

v_call: TRBV5-1
clone_size: .
j_call: TRBJ2-7
d_call: .
cdr3_nt: TGCGCCAGCAGCTCACAGGGAACCGCTCCCGACTACGAGCAGTACTTC
cdr3_aa: CASSSQGTAPDYEQYF

v_call: TRBV7-8
clone_size: .
j_call: TRBJ2-1
d_call: TRBD2
cdr3_nt: TGTGCCAGCAGCTCAGGGACTAGCGGGGAGTTCAGCTTCTACAATGAGCAGTTCTTC
cdr3_aa: CASSSGTSGEFSFYNEQFF

v_call: TRBV30
clone_size: few
j_call: TRBJ1-1
d_call: TRBD1
cdr3_nt: TGTGCCTGGAGGGGACAGCCTAACACTGAAGCTTTCTTT
cdr3_aa: CAWRGQPNTEAFF

v_call: TRBV29-1
clone_size: few
j_call: TRBJ2-1
d_call: TRBD2
cdr3_nt: TGCAGCGGGGGGGGGCTAGCGGGCAAGAGCTCCTACAATGAGCAGTTCTTC
cdr3_aa: CSGGGLAGKSSYNEQFF

v_call: TRBV4-3
clone_size: .
j_call: TRBJ2-4
d_call: TRBD1
cdr3_nt: TGCGCCAGCAGCCAAGAAGGACAGGTATCGGACATTCAGTACTTC
cdr3_aa: CASSQEGQVSDIQYF

v_call: TRBV15
clone_size: .
j_call: TRBJ2-1
d_call: TRBD2
cdr3_nt: TGTGCCACCAGCAGAGAAGGGACTAGCGGGTACAATGAGCAGTTCTTC
cdr3_aa: CATSREGTSGYNEQFF

v_call: TRBV29-1
clone_size: many
j_call: TRBJ2-7
d_call: .
cdr3_nt: TGCAGCGGCGCGACTCAAACCTACGAGCAGTACTTC
cdr3_aa: CSGATQTYEQYF

v_call: TRBV5-6
clone_size: .
j_call: TRBJ2-1
d_call: TRBD2
cdr3_nt: TGTGCCAGCAGCTTTCGTCCTAGCGGGTCCCTTGGCTACAATGAGCAGTTCTTC
cdr3_aa: CASSFRPSGSLGYNEQFF

v_call: TRBV7-7
clone_size: .
j_call: TRBJ2-5
d_call: .
cdr3_nt: TGTGCCAGCAGCCGACCAGGATGGCAAGAGACCCAGTACTTC
cdr3_aa: CASSRPGWQETQYF

v_call: TRBV12-3/TRBV12-4
clone_size: .
j_call: TRBJ1-5
d_call: .
cdr3_nt: TGTGCCAGTCAAATCGGGACAAATCCCAATCAGCCCCAGCATTTT
cdr3_aa: CASQIGTNPNQPQHF

v_call: TRBV20-1
clone_size: .
j_call: TRBJ2-1
d_call: .
cdr3_nt: TGCAGTGCGTCGGGAGTCAGGGGTGAGCAGTTCTTC
cdr3_aa: CSASGVRGEQFF

v_call: TRBV5-1
clone_size: few
j_call: TRBJ2-7
d_call: .
cdr3_nt: TGCGCCAGCAGAGGAGCGCTCGAGCAGTACTTC
cdr3_aa: CASRGALEQYF

v_call: TRBV12-3/TRBV12-4
clone_size: few
j_call: TRBJ1-5
d_call: .
cdr3_nt: TGTGCCAGCAGCCTGGGAGATAATAGCAATCAGCCCCAGCATTTT
cdr3_aa: CASSLGDNSNQPQHF

v_call: TRBV5-1
clone_size: many
j_call: TRBJ2-3
d_call: .
cdr3_nt: TGCGCCAGCAGCTACCGAGCGGAACGGGATACGCAGTATTTT
cdr3_aa: CASSYRAERDTQYF

v_call: TRBV28
clone_size: few
j_call: TRBJ2-7
d_call: .
cdr3_nt: TGTGCCAGCAGTTTATACCAGTACGAGCAGTACTTC
cdr3_aa: CASSLYQYEQYF

v_call: TRBV12-3/TRBV12-4
clone_size: few
j_call: TRBJ2-3
d_call: .
cdr3_nt: TGTGCCAGCAGTTTTTTGAAAGTAGATACGCAGTATTTT
cdr3_aa: CASSFLKVDTQYF

v_call: TRBV12-3/TRBV12-4
clone_size: .
j_call: TRBJ1-2
d_call: .
cdr3_nt: TGTGCCAGCACCCCCGCCGACCTAGGAGCTAACTATGGCTACACCTTC
cdr3_aa: CASTPADLGANYGYTF

v_call: TRBV5-1
clone_size: few
j_call: TRBJ2-1
d_call: TRBD2
cdr3_nt: TGCGCCAGCAGCTTGACCGGGACTAGCTCCCATGAGCAGTTCTTC
cdr3_aa: CASSLTGTSSHEQFF

v_call: TRBV9
clone_size: many
j_call: TRBJ2-1
d_call: TRBD2
cdr3_nt: TGTGCCAGCAGCGTGGGGACTAGCGCTGTCGGGGAGCAGTTCTTC
cdr3_aa: CASSVGTSAVGEQFF

v_call: TRBV10-3
clone_size: few
j_call: TRBJ1-6
d_call: TRBD1
cdr3_nt: TGTGCCATCAGCCCGGGACAGGGGAAGGATTCACCCCTCCACTTT
cdr3_aa: CAISPGQGKDSPLHF

v_call: TRBV7-2
clone_size: .
j_call: TRBJ2-4
d_call: TRBD1
cdr3_nt: TGTGCCAGCTCACAGGGGGCGTTTATTGGAAACATTCAGTACTTC
cdr3_aa: CASSQGAFIGNIQYF

v_call: TRBV28
clone_size: many
j_call: TRBJ2-3
d_call: .
cdr3_nt: TGTGCCAGCATCCCGAGGCTAGTTAGCACAGATACGCAGTATTTT
cdr3_aa: CASIPRLVSTDTQYF

v_call: TRBV20-1
clone_size: .
j_call: TRBJ1-6
d_call: .
cdr3_nt: TGCAGTGCCAAGACCGTCGCCTATAATTCACCCCTCCACTTT
cdr3_aa: CSAKTVAYNSPLHF

v_call: TRBV20-1
clone_size: many
j_call: TRBJ2-7
d_call: .
cdr3_nt: TGCAGTGCTAGTAATTGGGGACCGAGGAGCTCCTACGAGCAGTACTTC
cdr3_aa: CSASNWGPRSSYEQYF

v_call: TRBV25-1
clone_size: .
j_call: TRBJ1-1
d_call: .
cdr3_nt: TGTGCCAGCAGTGCCTCAACAGAAATGAACACTGAAGCTTTCTTT
cdr3_aa: CASSASTEMNTEAFF

v_call: TRBV29-1
clone_size: few
j_call: TRBJ2-3
d_call: .
cdr3_nt: TGCAGCGTTGTAATACATGATACTAGCACAGATACGCAGTATTTT
cdr3_aa: CSVVIHDTSTDTQYF

v_call: TRBV5-1
clone_size: many
j_call: TRBJ2-7
d_call: TRBD1
cdr3_nt: TGCGCCAGCGGGACAGGGGACTACGAGCAGTACTTC
cdr3_aa: CASGTGDYEQYF

v_call: TRBV6-2/TRBV6-3
clone_size: many
j_call: TRBJ2-7
d_call: TRBD2
cdr3_nt: TGTGCCAGCAGTCATGGACTAGCGAGCTACGAGCAGTACTTC
cdr3_aa: CASSHGLASYEQYF

v_call: TRBV24-1
clone_size: .
j_call: TRBJ2-3
d_call: TRBD2
cdr3_nt: TGTGCCACCAGTGACCTTACCGGGACTAGCGGGAGAACAGATACGCAGTATTTT
cdr3_aa: CATSDLTGTSGRTDTQYF

v_call: TRBV5-6
clone_size: many
j_call: TRBJ1-5
d_call: .
cdr3_nt: TGTGCCAGCAGCTTGATGACGGTAGGACAGCCCCAGCATTTT
cdr3_aa: CASSLMTVGQPQHF

v_call: TRBV5-1
clone_size: many
j_call: TRBJ2-2
d_call: TRBD1
cdr3_nt: TGCGCCAGCGTGGGACAGGAATACACCGGGGAGCTGTTTTTT
cdr3_aa: CASVGQEYTGELFF

v_call: TRBV6-1
clone_size: .
j_call: TRBJ2-6
d_call: .
cdr3_nt: TGTGCCAGCGGCCGCGGCTCTGGGGCCAACGTCCTGACTTTC
cdr3_aa: CASGRGSGANVLTF

v_call: TRBV20-1
clone_size: few
j_call: TRBJ2-7
d_call: TRBD2
cdr3_nt: TGCAGTGCTAAGCGATTAGGCGGGAGCGGGTACGAGCAGTACTTC
cdr3_aa: CSAKRLGGSGYEQYF

v_call: TRBV4-3
clone_size: few
j_call: TRBJ2-4
d_call: TRBD1
cdr3_nt: TGCGCCAGCGGGGACAGGGGAACGGACATTCAGTACTTC
cdr3_aa: CASGDRGTDIQYF

v_call: TRBV12-3/TRBV12-4
clone_size: few
j_call: TRBJ2-6
d_call: TRBD2
cdr3_nt: TGTGCCAGCAGGAAAGCGGGGCAAAGCTCTGGGGCCAACGTCCTGACTTTC
cdr3_aa: CASRKAGQSSGANVLTF

v_call: TRBV4-3
clone_size: .
j_call: TRBJ2-3
d_call: .
cdr3_nt: TGCGCCAGCAGCCTGAACGCCCTGGGGGCAGATACGCAGTATTTT
cdr3_aa: CASSLNALGADTQYF

v_call: TRBV11-2
clone_size: once
j_call: TRBJ2-1
d_call: .
cdr3_nt: TGTGCCAGCAGCTTTCAGCGGAAGAATAATGAGCAGTTCTTC
cdr3_aa: CASSFQRKNNEQFF

v_call: TRBV7-2
clone_size: many
j_call: TRBJ2-5
d_call: .
cdr3_nt: TGTGCCAGCAGCTTAGTCGGAGAGACCCAGTACTTC
cdr3_aa: CASSLVGETQYF

v_call: TRBV7-9
clone_size: many
j_call: TRBJ2-1
d_call: .
cdr3_nt: TGTGCCAGCACCCAGGTCTTACTAGTATACAATGAGCAGTTCTTC
cdr3_aa: CASTQVLLVYNEQFF

v_call: TRBV7-6
clone_size: .
j_call: TRBJ1-1
d_call: .
cdr3_nt: TGTGCCGGCAGCTTAGGTGGAAGATTCTACCTGGGCACTGAAGCTTTCTTT
cdr3_aa: CAGSLGGRFYLGTEAFF

v_call: TRBV7-9
clone_size: many
j_call: TRBJ2-1
d_call: .
cdr3_nt: TGTGCCAGCAGCTTAGACTCCGGGGACCTCTACAATGAGCAGTTCTTC
cdr3_aa: CASSLDSGDLYNEQFF

v_call: TRBV20-1
clone_size: few
j_call: TRBJ2-5
d_call: .
cdr3_nt: TGCAGTGCTAGAGTCGGAGGATCTGTGGAGACCCAGTACTTC
cdr3_aa: CSARVGGSVETQYF